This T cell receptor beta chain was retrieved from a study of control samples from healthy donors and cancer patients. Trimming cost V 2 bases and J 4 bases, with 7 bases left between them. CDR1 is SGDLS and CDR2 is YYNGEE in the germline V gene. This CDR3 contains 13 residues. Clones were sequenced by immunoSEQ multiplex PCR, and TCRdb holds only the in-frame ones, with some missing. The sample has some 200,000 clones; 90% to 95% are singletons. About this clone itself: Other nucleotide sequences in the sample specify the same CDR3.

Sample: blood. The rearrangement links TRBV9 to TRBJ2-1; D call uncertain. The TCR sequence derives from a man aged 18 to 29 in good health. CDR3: CASSVSDYNEQFF. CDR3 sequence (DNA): TGTGCCAGCAGCGTTTCAGATTACAATGAGCAGTTCTTC.